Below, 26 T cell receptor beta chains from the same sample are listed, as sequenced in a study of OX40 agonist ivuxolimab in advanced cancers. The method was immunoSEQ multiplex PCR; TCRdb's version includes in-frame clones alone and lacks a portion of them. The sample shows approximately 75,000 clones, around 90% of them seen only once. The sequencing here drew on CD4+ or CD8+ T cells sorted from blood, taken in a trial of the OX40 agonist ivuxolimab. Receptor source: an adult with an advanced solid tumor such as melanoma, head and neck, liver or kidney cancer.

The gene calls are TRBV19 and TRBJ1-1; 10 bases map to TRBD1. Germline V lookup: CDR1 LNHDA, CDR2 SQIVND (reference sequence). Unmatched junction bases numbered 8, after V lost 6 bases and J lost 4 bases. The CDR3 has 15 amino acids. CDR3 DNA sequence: TGTGCCAGTAGCCAAGCGACAGGGGGCGGCACTGAAGCTTTCTTT. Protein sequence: CASSQATGGGTEAFF.

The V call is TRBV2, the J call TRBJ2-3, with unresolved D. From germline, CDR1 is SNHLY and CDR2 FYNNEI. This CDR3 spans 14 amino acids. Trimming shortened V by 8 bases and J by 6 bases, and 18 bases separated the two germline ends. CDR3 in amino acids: CASPAEKGIDTQYF. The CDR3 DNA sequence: TGTGCCAGCCCCGCAGAGAAAGGTATCGATACGCAGTATTTT.

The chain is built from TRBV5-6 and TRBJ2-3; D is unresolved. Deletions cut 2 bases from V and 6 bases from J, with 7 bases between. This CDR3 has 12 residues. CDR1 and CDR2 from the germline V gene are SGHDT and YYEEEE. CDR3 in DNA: TGTGCCAGCAGCTTTGGGGTCGATACGCAGTATTTT. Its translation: CASSFGVDTQYF.

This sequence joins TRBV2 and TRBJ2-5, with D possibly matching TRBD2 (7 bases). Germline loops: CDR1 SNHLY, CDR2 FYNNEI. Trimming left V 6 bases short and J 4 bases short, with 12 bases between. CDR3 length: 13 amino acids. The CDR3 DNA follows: TGTGCCAGCAGCTCGGGGGGCAGAGAGACCCAGTACTTC. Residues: CASSSGGRETQYF.

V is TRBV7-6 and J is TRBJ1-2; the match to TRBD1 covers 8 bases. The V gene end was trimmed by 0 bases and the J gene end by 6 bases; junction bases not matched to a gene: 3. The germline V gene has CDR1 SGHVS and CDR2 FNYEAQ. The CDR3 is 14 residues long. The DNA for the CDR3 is TGTGCCAGCAGCTTAGCAGGGACAGGTGATGGCTACACCTTC. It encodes CASSLAGTGDGYTF.

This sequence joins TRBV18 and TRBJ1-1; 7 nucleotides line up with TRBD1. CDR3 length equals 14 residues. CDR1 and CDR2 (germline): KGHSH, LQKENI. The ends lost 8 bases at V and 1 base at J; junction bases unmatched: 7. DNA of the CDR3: TGTGCCAGCCGCATGGGACAGTCGAACACTGAAGCTTTCTTT. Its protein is CASRMGQSNTEAFF.

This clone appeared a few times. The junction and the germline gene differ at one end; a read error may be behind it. The CDR3 reads CSASSVPFHLF. The CDR3 DNA follows: TGCAGTGCTAGTTCGGTGCCCTTCCACCTGTTT. This chain joins TRBV20-1 and TRBJ1-1; D unresolved. CDR3 length: 11 residues. The germline V gene encodes CDR1 DFQATT and CDR2 SNEGSKA (reference sequence).

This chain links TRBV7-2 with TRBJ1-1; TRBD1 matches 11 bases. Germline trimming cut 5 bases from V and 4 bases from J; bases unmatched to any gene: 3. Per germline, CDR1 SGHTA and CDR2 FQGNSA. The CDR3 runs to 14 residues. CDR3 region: CASSPDRGLTEAFF. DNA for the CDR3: TGTGCCAGCAGCCCGGACAGGGGGCTCACTGAAGCTTTCTTT.

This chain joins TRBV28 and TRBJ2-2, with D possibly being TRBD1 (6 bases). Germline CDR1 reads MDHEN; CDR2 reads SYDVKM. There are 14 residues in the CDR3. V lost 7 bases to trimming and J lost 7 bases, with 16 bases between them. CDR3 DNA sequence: TGTGCCAGCACCTCTTCAGGGGTAATCGGGGAGCTGTTTTTT. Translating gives CASTSSGVIGELFF.

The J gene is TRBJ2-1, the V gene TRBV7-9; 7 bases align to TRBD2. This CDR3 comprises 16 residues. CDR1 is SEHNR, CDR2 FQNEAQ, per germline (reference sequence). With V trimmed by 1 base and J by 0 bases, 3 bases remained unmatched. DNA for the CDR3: TGTGCCAGCAGCTTAGGGGAGGGGAGCTCCTACAATGAGCAGTTCTTC. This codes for CASSLGEGSSYNEQFF.

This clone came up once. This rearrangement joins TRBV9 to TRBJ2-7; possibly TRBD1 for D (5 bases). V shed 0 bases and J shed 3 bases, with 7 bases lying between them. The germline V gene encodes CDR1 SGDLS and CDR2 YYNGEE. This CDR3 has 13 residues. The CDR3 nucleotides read TGTGCCAGCAGCGTAGGACAGTACTACGAGCAGTACTTC. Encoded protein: CASSVGQYYEQYF.

The CDR3 here is CASSFNNYGYTF. CDR3 bases: TGTGCCAGCAGCTTTAATAACTATGGCTACACCTTC. This rearrangement joins TRBV5-4 to TRBJ1-2; D is ambiguous. V was cut by 2 bases and J by 1 base, with 3 bases left in between. Germline CDR1 and CDR2: SGHNT and YYREEE (reference sequence). The CDR3 loop spans 12 amino acids.

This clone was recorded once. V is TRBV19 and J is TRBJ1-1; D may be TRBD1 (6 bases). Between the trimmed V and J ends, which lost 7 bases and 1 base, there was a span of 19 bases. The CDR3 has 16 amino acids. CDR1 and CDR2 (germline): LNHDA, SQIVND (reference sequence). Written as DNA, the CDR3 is TGTGCCAGTACCTTAACCTCACAGGGAGCGAACACTGAAGCTTTCTTT. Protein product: CASTLTSQGANTEAFF. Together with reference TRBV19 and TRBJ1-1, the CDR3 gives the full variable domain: DGGITQSPKYLFRKEGQNVTLSCEQNLNHDAMYWYRQDPGQGLRLIYYSQIVNDFQKGDIAEGYSVSREKKESFPLTVTSAQKNPTAFYLCASTLTSQGANTEAFFGQGTRLTVV.

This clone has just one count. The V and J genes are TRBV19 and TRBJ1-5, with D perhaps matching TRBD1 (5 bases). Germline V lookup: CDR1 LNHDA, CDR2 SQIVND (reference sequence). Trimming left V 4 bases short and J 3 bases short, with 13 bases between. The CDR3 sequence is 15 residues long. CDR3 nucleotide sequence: TGTGCCAGTAGTAGAACCGGGGCTGTCAATCAGCCCCAGCATTTT. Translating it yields CASSRTGAVNQPQHF.

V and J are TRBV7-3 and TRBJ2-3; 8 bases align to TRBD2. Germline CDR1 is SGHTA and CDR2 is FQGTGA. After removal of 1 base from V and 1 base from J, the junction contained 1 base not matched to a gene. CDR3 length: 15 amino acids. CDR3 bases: TGTGCCAGCAGCTTAATTAGCGGGGGCACAGATACGCAGTATTTT. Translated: CASSLISGGTDTQYF. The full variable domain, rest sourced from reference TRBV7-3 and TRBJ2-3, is GAGVSQTPSNKVTEKGKYVELRCDPISGHTALYWYRQSLGQGPEFLIYFQGTGAADDSGLPNDRFFAVRPEGSVSTLKIQRTERGDSAVYLCASSLISGGTDTQYFGPGTRLTVL.

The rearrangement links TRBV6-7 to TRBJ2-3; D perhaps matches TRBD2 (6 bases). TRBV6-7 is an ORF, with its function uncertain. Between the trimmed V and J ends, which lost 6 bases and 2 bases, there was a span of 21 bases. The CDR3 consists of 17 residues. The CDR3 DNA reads TGTGCCAGCAGATTATCCCGGGACTGGAAGTTCACAGATACGCAGTATTTT. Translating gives CASRLSRDWKFTDTQYF.

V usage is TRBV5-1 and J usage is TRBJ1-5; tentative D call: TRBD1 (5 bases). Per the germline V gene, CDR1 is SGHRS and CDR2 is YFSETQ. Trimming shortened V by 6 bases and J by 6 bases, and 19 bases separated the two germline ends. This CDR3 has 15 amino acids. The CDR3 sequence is CASTPDGGSSQPQHF. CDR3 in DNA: TGCGCCAGCACCCCGGATGGGGGGTCATCTCAGCCCCAGCATTTT.

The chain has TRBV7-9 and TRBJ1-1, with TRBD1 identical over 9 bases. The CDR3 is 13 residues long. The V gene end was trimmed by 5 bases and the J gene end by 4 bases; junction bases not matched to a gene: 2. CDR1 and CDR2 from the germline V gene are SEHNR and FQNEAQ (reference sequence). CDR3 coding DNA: TGTGCCAGCAGCCCACAGGGGGCCACTGAAGCTTTCTTT. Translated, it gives CASSPQGATEAFF.

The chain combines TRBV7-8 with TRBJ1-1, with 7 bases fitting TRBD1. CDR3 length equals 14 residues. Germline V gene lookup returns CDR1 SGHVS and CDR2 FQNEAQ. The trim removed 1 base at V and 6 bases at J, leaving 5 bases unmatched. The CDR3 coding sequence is TGTGCCAGCAGCTTAGACAGGGGTAAAGCTGAAGCTTTCTTT. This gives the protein CASSLDRGKAEAFF.

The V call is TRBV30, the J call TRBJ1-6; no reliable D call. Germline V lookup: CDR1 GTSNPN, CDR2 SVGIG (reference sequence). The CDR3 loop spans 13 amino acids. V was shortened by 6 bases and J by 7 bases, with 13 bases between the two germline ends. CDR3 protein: CACKKTLNSPLHF. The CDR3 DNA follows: TGTGCCTGTAAAAAAACCCTAAATTCACCCCTCCACTTT. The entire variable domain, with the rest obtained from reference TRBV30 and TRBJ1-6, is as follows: SQTIHQWPATLVQPVGSPLSLECTVEGTSNPNLYWYRQAAGRGLQLLFYSVGIGQISSEVPQNLSASRPQDRQFILSSKKLLLSDSGFYLCACKKTLNSPLHFGNGTRLTVT.

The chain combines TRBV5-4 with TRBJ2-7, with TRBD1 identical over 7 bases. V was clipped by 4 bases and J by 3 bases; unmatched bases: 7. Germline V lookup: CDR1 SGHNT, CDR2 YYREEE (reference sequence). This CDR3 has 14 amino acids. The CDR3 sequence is CASSPGTEYYEQYF. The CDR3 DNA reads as TGTGCCAGCAGCCCCGGGACAGAATACTACGAGCAGTACTTC.

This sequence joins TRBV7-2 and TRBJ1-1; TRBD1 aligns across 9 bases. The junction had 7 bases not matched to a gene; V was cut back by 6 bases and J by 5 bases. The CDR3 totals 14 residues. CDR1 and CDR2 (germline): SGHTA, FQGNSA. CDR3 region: CASRRDRERTEAFF. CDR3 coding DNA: TGTGCCAGCAGAAGGGACAGGGAGCGGACTGAAGCTTTCTTT.

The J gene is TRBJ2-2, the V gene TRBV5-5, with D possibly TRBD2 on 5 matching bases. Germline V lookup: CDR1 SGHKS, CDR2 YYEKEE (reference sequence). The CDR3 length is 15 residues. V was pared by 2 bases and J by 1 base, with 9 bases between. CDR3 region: CASSFEDWNTGELFF. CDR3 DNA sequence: TGTGCCAGCAGCTTTGAGGACTGGAACACCGGGGAGCTGTTTTTT.

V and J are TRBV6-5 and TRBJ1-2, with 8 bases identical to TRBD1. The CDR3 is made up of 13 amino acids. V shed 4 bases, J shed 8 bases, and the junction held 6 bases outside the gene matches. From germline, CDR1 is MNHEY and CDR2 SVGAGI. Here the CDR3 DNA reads TGTGCCAGCAGTTCCCCCAGGGGGCGAGGCTACACCTTC. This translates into CASSSPRGRGYTF.

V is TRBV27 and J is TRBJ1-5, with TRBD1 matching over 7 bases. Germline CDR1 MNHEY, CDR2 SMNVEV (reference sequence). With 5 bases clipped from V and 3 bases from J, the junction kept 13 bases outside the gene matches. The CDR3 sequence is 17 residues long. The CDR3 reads CASSILLGDSPNQPQHF. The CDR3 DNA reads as TGTGCCAGCAGTATCCTACTAGGGGACAGCCCCAATCAGCCCCAGCATTTT.

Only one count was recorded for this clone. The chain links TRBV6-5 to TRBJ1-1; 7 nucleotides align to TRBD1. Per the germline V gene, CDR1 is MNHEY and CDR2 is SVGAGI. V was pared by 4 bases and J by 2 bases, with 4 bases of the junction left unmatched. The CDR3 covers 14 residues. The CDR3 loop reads CASSWGTDNTEAFF. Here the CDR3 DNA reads TGTGCCAGCAGTTGGGGGACAGATAACACTGAAGCTTTCTTT.